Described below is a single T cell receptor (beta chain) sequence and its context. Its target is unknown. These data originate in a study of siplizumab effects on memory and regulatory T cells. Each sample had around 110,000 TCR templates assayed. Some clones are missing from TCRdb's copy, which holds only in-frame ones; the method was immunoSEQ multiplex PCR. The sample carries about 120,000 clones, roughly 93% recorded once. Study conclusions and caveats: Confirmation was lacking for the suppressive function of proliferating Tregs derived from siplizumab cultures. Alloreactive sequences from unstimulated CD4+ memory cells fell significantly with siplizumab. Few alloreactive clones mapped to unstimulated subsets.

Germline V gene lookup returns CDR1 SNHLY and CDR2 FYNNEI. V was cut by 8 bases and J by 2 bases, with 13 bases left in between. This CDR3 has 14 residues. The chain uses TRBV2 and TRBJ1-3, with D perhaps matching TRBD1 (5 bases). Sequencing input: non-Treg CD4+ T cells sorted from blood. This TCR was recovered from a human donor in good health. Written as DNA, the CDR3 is TGTGCCAGCGTGGAGGGGAGGGCTGGAAACACCATATATTTT. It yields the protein CASVEGRAGNTIYF.